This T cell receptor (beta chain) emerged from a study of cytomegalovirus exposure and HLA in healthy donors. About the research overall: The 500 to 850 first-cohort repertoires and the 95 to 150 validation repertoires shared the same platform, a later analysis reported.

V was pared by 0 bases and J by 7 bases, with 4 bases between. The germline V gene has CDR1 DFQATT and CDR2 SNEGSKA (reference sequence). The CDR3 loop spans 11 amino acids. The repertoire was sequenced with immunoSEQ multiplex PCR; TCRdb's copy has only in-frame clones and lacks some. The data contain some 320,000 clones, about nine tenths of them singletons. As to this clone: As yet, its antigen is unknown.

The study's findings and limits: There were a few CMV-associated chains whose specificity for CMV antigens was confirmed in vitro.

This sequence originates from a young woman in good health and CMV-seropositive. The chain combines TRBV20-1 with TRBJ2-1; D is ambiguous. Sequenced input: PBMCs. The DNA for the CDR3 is TGCAGTGCTAGAGAGGGGAATGAGCAGTTCTTC. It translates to CSAREGNEQFF.